Listed below are T cell receptor beta chains from one sample, sequenced in a study of blood T cell repertoires in COVID-19. The repertoire was sequenced with immunoSEQ multiplex PCR; TCRdb's copy has only in-frame clones and lacks some. The sample holds over 150,000 clones; around 90% are singletons and the top ten take about 3.9%. The source material was peripheral blood. The receptors here all came from an older woman who had recovered from COVID-19. Each CDR3 is given with its conserved first and last residue. The order of the fields is V gene, CDR3 length, J gene, CDR3 protein.

>TRBV5-5|16|TRBJ2-5
CASSLVGGIDVGTQYF
>TRBV30|13|TRBJ2-5
CAWSSQGAETQYF
>TRBV5-6|15|TRBJ1-1
CASSRTEYMNTEAFF
>TRBV5-1|14|TRBJ2-7
CASSWGGKSYEQYF
>TRBV3-1/TRBV3-2|15|TRBJ1-5
CASSQDTSSNQPQHF
>TRBV5-8|16|TRBJ2-6
CASSLYYYSGANVLTF
>TRBV4-1|17|TRBJ2-3
CASSQDSRTTPGRRKYF
>TRBV10-3|15|TRBJ2-7
CAISDDSYTSYEQYF
>TRBV11-3|17|TRBJ2-5
CASSLEGTASYQETQYF
>TRBV4-3|17|TRBJ1-4
CASSQEVARDFNEKLFF
>TRBV28|15|TRBJ2-1
CASSPYQGTYNEQFF
>TRBV21-1|15|TRBJ2-5
CASSERVHIQETQYF
>TRBV15|18|TRBJ2-5
CATSRDPMGLAGYETQYF
>TRBV21-1|12|TRBJ1-1
CASSKARGEAFF
>TRBV7-9|11|TRBJ2-1
CASSRGNEQFF
>TRBV5-6|16|TRBJ2-2
CASSLYFLQVTGELFF
>TRBV6-5|15|TRBJ1-2
CASEELRGWNYGYTF
>TRBV7-3|14|TRBJ2-3
CASSRTGGTDTQYF
>TRBV4-3|16|TRBJ2-7
CASSQDSTGQGYEQYF
>TRBV10-3|14|TRBJ1-2
CAITRDNRDYGYTF
>TRBV19|14|TRBJ1-5
CASRLREVNQPQHF
>TRBV19|16|TRBJ2-5
CASSTGLAGPQETQYF
>TRBV19|16|TRBJ2-1
CASSIMGGSSYNEQFF
>TRBV6-2/TRBV6-3|11|TRBJ2-3
CASSYLYTQYF
>TRBV11-1|13|TRBJ2-7
CASNKDRAYEQYF
>TRBV5-4|14|TRBJ2-5
CASSFLTEQETQYF
>TRBV28|13|TRBJ1-1
CASSLPGNTEAFF
>TRBV2|15|TRBJ2-2
CASSEFHSPTGELFF
>TRBV5-4|14|TRBJ1-1
CASSWGQGDTEAFF
>TRBV9|15|TRBJ2-5
CASSSSGAREETQYF
>TRBV27|18|TRBJ2-3
CASTPYAVGLRKPDTQYF
>TRBV5-1|14|TRBJ1-2
CASSGGQGSYGYTF
>TRBV6-1|15|TRBJ1-1
CASSESTGMNTEAFF
>TRBV6-5|14|TRBJ2-3
CASSVDGNTDTQYF
>TRBV6-5|16|TRBJ1-5
CASSYTGTGGFQPQHF
>TRBV5-1|16|TRBJ2-2
CASSSGTSGATGELFF
>TRBV18|14|TRBJ2-5
CASSLQRSQETQYF
>TRBV9|16|TRBJ2-3
CASSVATGESTDTQYF
>TRBV28|13|TRBJ1-2
CASSLGQGYGYTF
>TRBV5-4|14|TRBJ2-6
CASSLDSGANVLTF
>TRBV28|13|TRBJ1-2
CASSLRGLRGYTF
>TRBV12-5|21|TRBJ1-6
CASGLVNPYGTGHSYNSPLHF
>TRBV11-2|13|TRBJ1-1
CASSFAGGAYAFF
>TRBV13|16|TRBJ1-6
CASSLGPGQPLGTLHF
>TRBV4-1|18|TRBJ2-2
CASSSTFPGQGVPGELFF
>TRBV29-1|12|TRBJ1-1
CSVGTVNTEAFF